A selection of T cell receptor beta chains follows, all from one sample in a study of blood T cells in healthy people across ages. TCRdb re-called the 5' RACE reads through MiXCR, storing one row per CDR3 protein. The sample shows 1.5 million to 2 million distinct CDR3 sequences, roughly 30% of them seen only once. Sequencing used blood. These receptors were collected from a woman under 40 in good health. The CDR3 runs from the conserved cysteine through the conserved F or W. Expanded clones are given a class, and other clones once, few, many or no size at all.

CDR3aa: CATSDSSGVPGEQFF; v_gene: TRBV24-1; abundance: .
CDR3aa: CASSQGSGTPYEQYF; v_gene: TRBV4-2; abundance: once
CDR3aa: CASSWLDSSNEQFF; v_gene: TRBV2; abundance: .
CDR3aa: CASSSGSSYEQFF; v_gene: TRBV28; abundance: few
CDR3aa: CASSLEYSVNEQYF; v_gene: TRBV7-2; abundance: .
CDR3aa: CASSASLYGYTF; v_gene: TRBV7-9; abundance: .
CDR3aa: CASSRDRDVPEAFF; v_gene: TRBV27; abundance: .
CDR3aa: CASSFSSETYGYTF; v_gene: TRBV5-1; abundance: .
CDR3aa: CASSSPGDSSDTQYF; v_gene: TRBV7-9; abundance: .
CDR3aa: CAISESETGPNTEAFF; v_gene: TRBV10-3; abundance: few
CDR3aa: CATKNRGLSYF; v_gene: TRBV15; abundance: few
CDR3aa: CASSLFGSQPQHF; v_gene: TRBV7-2; abundance: many
CDR3aa: CASSLFGPPDGYTF; v_gene: TRBV5-1; abundance: .
CDR3aa: CASSIEKTYEQYF; v_gene: TRBV5-4; abundance: .
CDR3aa: CASSLNNRGLSYEQYF; v_gene: TRBV7-2; abundance: few